This T cell receptor (beta chain) was retrieved from a study of response to subunit inactivated influenza vaccine. TCRdb redid the calling of the RT-PCR reads with MiXCR, one entry per CDR3 protein. The table lists approximately 230,000 distinct CDR3 sequences, about 12% of them singletons. Deletions cut 2 bases from V and 2 bases from J, with 7 bases between. The germline gives CDR1 SGHTA, CDR2 FQGNSA. This CDR3 spans 14 amino acids. In this sample, this clonotype turned up many times. Its antigen is undetermined. Study-wide results and caveats: Authors suggested each seasonal influenza vaccination recruits few new T cells.

This TCR derives from a man aged 45-65 years who received an inactivated influenza vaccine. Material: non-naive T cells sorted from PBMCs, obtained around two weeks before vaccination. The chain employs TRBV7-2 and TRBJ1-5; D not resolved. In DNA form, the CDR3 reads TGTGCCAGCAGCTTACAAGGACGCAATCAGCCCCAGCATTTT. As protein: CASSLQGRNQPQHF.